This T cell receptor beta chain was sequenced during a study of T cell repertoires in cytomegalovirus infection. For the study at large: Epitope selection comprised recently identified HLA-C-restricted CMV epitopes and well-studied HLA-B-restricted CMV epitopes. Carrying CMV and the relevant HLA type showed in public TCR beta signatures.

Comment on this clonotype: Its specificity is unknown.

Study-wide points: CMV-specific TCR beta clonotypes restricted by HLA-C dominated the ex vivo response. There were carriers of CMV plus the relevant HLA, and cumulative public TCR beta family frequency identified them.

MiXCR was run by TCRdb on the reads, yielding one entry per CDR3 protein. The sample has some 700,000 distinct CDR3 sequences; 33% are singletons. The V gene lost 0 bases and the J gene lost 2 bases, with 10 bases spanning the gap. This CDR3 region has 16 residues. The germline V gene encodes CDR1 LGHNA and CDR2 YNFKEQ. This TCR was recovered from a human donor in good health (CMV status not recorded). Some clones in this sample may be carry-over from other donors' samples. The V call is TRBV4-2, the J call TRBJ1-4, with D perhaps matching TRBD1 (6 bases). The input for sequencing was cultured PBMCs, taken from culture after CMV antigen stimulation. Written as DNA, the CDR3 is TGTGCCAGCAGCCAAGACGGACAGCCGACTAATGAAAAACTGTTTTTT. Residues: CASSQDGQPTNEKLFF.